Following are 11 T cell receptor beta chains from one sample sequenced in a study of post-analysis software for immune sequencing data. Study-level findings and limits: TRBV5-6, TRBV5-1 and TRBV20-1 belonged to a set of roughly five TRBV segments that were more frequent in patients than controls.

Unique molecular identifiers were carried by the TCR beta cDNA libraries. MiXCR, applied by TCRdb to the PCR reads, yields one record per CDR3 protein. The sample has fewer than 850,000 distinct CDR3 sequences, 40% to 55% seen once; the top ten hold roughly 4.9%. These receptors have no identified antigens. The specimen sequenced was blood. These receptors were collected from a girl between 10 and 17 years old with multiple sclerosis.

The sample holds one count of this clonotype. This sequence joins TRBV4-2 and TRBJ1-2; 12 bases align to TRBD1. The germline V gene encodes CDR1 LGHNA and CDR2 YNFKEQ. The CDR3 contains 15 residues. V was clipped by 1 base and J by 7 bases; unmatched bases: 4. CDR3 nucleotide sequence: TGTGCCAGCAGCCAAGCGGGACAGGGGGCGGCTGGCTACACCTTC. Its translation: CASSQAGQGAAGYTF.

The V call is TRBV4-2, the J call TRBJ2-5; 8 nucleotides line up with TRBD2. This CDR3 has 17 amino acids. Per germline, CDR1 LGHNA and CDR2 YNFKEQ. V lost 5 bases and J lost 4; bases outside the gene matches: 15. CDR3 protein: CASSSQGLVGVGETQYF. The CDR3 DNA is TGTGCCAGCAGCTCCCAGGGACTAGTGGGAGTTGGAGAGACCCAGTACTTC.

The rearrangement joins TRBV28 to TRBJ2-5; D call uncertain. V lost 7 bases, J lost 1 base, and 16 bases lay in between. This CDR3 has 15 residues. Germline CDR1 MDHEN, CDR2 SYDVKM. CDR3 coding DNA: TGTGCCAGCACCGACCCGCTGGTCGGCCAAGAGACCCAGTACTTC. Translated: CASTDPLVGQETQYF.

This rearrangement joins TRBV20-1 to TRBJ2-1, with 7 nucleotides matching TRBD2. The germline gives CDR1 DFQATT, CDR2 SNEGSKA (reference sequence). V was pared by 6 bases and J by 8 bases, with 10 bases of the junction left unmatched. This CDR3 is built from 13 residues. CDR3 residues: CSAGAGFNDEQFF. The CDR3, as DNA: TGCAGTGCAGGAGCGGGATTTAACGATGAGCAGTTCTTC.

The chain is built from TRBV29-1 and TRBJ1-2, with D unresolved. The CDR3 totals 12 residues. V lost 2 bases to trimming and J lost 12 bases, with 16 bases between them. Germline V gene lookup returns CDR1 SQVTM and CDR2 ANQGSEA. In DNA, the CDR3 is TGCAGCGTTGAAACCGGACGGATAGGCCACACCTTC. Translated, it gives CSVETGRIGHTF. Based on the CDR3 plus reference TRBV29-1 and TRBJ1-2, the full variable domain is SAVISQKPSRDICQRGTSLTIQCQVDSQVTMMFWYRQQPGQSLTLIATANQGSEATYESGFVIDKFPISRPNLTFSTLTVSNMSPEDSSIYLCSVETGRIGHTFGSGTRLTVV.

This rearrangement joins TRBV14 to TRBJ1-2; possibly TRBD1 for D (5 bases). This CDR3 region has 16 residues. The germline V gene encodes CDR1 SGHDN and CDR2 FVKESK. Trimming removed 1 base at V and 6 bases at J, with 18 bases between. The CDR3 here is CASSQVGGGGVDGYTF. In DNA, the CDR3 is TGTGCCAGCAGCCAAGTGGGCGGCGGGGGAGTGGATGGCTACACCTTC.

This clonotype was observed a few times. This CDR3 is CASSELSGRKDTQYF. The CDR3 DNA reads TGTGCCAGCAGCGAACTAAGCGGGAGAAAAGATACGCAGTATTTT. The rearrangement uses TRBV9 and TRBJ2-3, with 8 nucleotides matching TRBD2. This CDR3 is 15 amino acids long. CDR1 SGDLS and CDR2 YYNGEE come from the germline V gene. V shed 3 bases, J shed 5 bases, and the junction held 8 bases outside the gene matches.

The table lists this clonotype with a few counts. The chain employs TRBV28 and TRBJ1-2, with 8 nucleotides matching TRBD1. This CDR3 spans 14 amino acids. Germline V CDR1 and CDR2: MDHEN, SYDVKM. The ends lost 5 bases at V and 7 bases at J; junction bases unmatched: 9. In DNA, the CDR3 is TGTGCCAGCAGTATCTGGACAGGGTCCCTTGGCTACACCTTC. As protein: CASSIWTGSLGYTF.

The genes are TRBV7-9 and TRBJ1-1; D call uncertain. This CDR3 contains 9 residues. The germline gives CDR1 SEHNR, CDR2 FQNEAQ (reference sequence). The V gene lost 8 bases and the J gene lost 6 bases, with 4 bases spanning the gap. Here the CDR3 reads CASFPEAFF. DNA of the CDR3: TGTGCCAGCTTTCCTGAAGCTTTCTTT.

This clonotype was counted only a few times. The gene calls are TRBV7-2 and TRBJ2-7; TRBD2 aligns across 7 bases. Per germline, CDR1 SGHTA and CDR2 FQGNSA. Losses at the gene ends were 2 bases for V and 0 bases for J; bases not matched to a gene: 7. The length of the CDR3 is 16 residues. CDR3: CASSLPAGPDSYEQYF. The CDR3 bases are TGTGCCAGCAGCTTACCAGCGGGACCGGACTCCTACGAGCAGTACTTC.

The CDR3 DNA follows: TGCGCCAGCAGCTTGGCCACCGGAGGGGGCACAGATACGCAGTATTTT. Translated: CASSLATGGGTDTQYF. The chain recombines TRBV5-1 with TRBJ2-3; TRBD2 might be the D (6 bases). Germline lookup yields CDR1 SGHRS and CDR2 YFSETQ. The CDR3 extends over 16 amino acids. V lost 0 bases and J 1 base, leaving 12 bases between the germline ends.